Listed here are 23 T cell receptor beta chains from one sample, sequenced in a study of blood T cell repertoires in COVID-19. Using immunoSEQ multiplex PCR, the repertoire was profiled, and TCRdb retains in-frame clones only, with some absent. Among about 210,000 clones listed, around four fifths were seen once. Sequences were obtained from PBMCs or T cells enriched from blood (not recorded which). The origin of the receptors is a man aged 35 to 55 who had recovered from COVID-19.

The genes are TRBV7-2 and TRBJ2-7, with a tentative D call TRBD2 (6 bases). V dropped 2 bases and J dropped 3 bases, with 11 bases sitting between them. The germline gives CDR1 SGHTA, CDR2 FQGNSA. The CDR3 is 14 residues long. CDR3 residues: CASSLSGLNYEQYF. As DNA, the CDR3 is TGTGCCAGCAGCTTATCAGGACTAAACTACGAGCAGTACTTC.

The rearrangement joins TRBV28 to TRBJ2-7, with 10 bases identical to TRBD2. The trim removed 7 bases at V and 1 base at J, leaving 7 bases unmatched. The CDR3 length is 15 residues. Germline V CDR1 and CDR2: MDHEN, SYDVKM. The CDR3 nucleotides are TGTGCCAGCACCGTCGGAGCGGGAGGGTCCTACGAGCAGTACTTC. Residues: CASTVGAGGSYEQYF.

The V and J genes are TRBV3-1 (or the pseudogene TRBV3-2) and TRBJ1-1; a possible D gene is TRBD1 (5 bases). Trimming pared 3 bases from V and 0 bases from J, leaving 14 bases between. Germline loops: CDR1 LGHDT, CDR2 YNNKEL (reference sequence). The CDR3 has 16 amino acids. The DNA for the CDR3 is TGTGCCAGCAGCCAGGCCGCGGGACGGCTGAACACTGAAGCTTTCTTT. Protein sequence: CASSQAAGRLNTEAFF.

The chain has TRBV27 and TRBJ1-5; 9 bases are shared with TRBD1. V lost 6 bases, J lost 7 bases, and 7 bases stayed unmatched. This CDR3 is built from 14 residues. The germline V gene encodes CDR1 MNHEY and CDR2 SMNVEV (reference sequence). CDR3 amino acids: CASRGTGSRQPQHF. Here the CDR3 DNA reads TGTGCCAGCAGGGGGACAGGGTCTAGGCAGCCCCAGCATTTT.

The chain employs TRBV5-1 and TRBJ1-1, with D unclear. CDR1 and CDR2 from the germline V gene are SGHRS and YFSETQ. The CDR3 spans 13 residues. Trimming shortened V by 8 bases and J by 1 base, and 12 bases separated the two germline ends. The CDR3 sequence is CASLLRPNTEAFF. CDR3 coding DNA: TGCGCCAGTCTGTTGAGGCCGAACACTGAAGCTTTCTTT.

This sequence joins TRBV30 and TRBJ2-1, with 8 positions matching TRBD2. The junction had 8 bases not matched to a gene; V was cut back by 0 bases and J by 7 bases. The CDR3 extends over 15 amino acids. Germline-derived CDR1 and CDR2 are GTSNPN and SVGIG (reference sequence). The DNA for the CDR3 is TGTGCCTGGAGTGTCCACTTAGGCGGGGGGAATGAGCAGTTCTTC. Protein: CAWSVHLGGGNEQFF.

V gene TRBV9 combines with J gene TRBJ2-5; D is unresolved. The germline V gene encodes CDR1 SGDLS and CDR2 YYNGEE. This CDR3 has 14 amino acids. Trimming shortened V by 1 base and J by 1 base, and 8 bases separated the two germline ends. The DNA of the CDR3 is TGTGCCAGCAGCGTAACCCCGAGCCAAGAGACCCAGTACTTC. As protein: CASSVTPSQETQYF.

The chain has TRBV7-9 and TRBJ1-1, with D unclear. The germline V and J ends were trimmed by 5 bases and 5 bases, with 15 bases remaining between them. Germline CDR1 SEHNR, CDR2 FQNEAQ (reference sequence). CDR3 length: 14 residues. Here the CDR3 DNA reads TGTGCCAGCAGCCCCTCCGGGGATCATACTGAAGCTTTCTTT. Translation gives CASSPSGDHTEAFF.

The chain employs TRBV19 and TRBJ2-6, with D tentatively TRBD1 (6 bases). The CDR3 spans 19 residues. Germline CDR1 and CDR2: LNHDA and SQIVND (reference sequence). Between the trimmed V and J ends, which lost 3 bases and 0 bases, there was a span of 18 bases. CDR3 coding DNA: TGTGCCAGTAGTATCCGCAACAGGGAATCCCACTCTGGGGCCAACGTCCTGACTTTC. Residues: CASSIRNRESHSGANVLTF.

Points on this clone: The junction shows a germline mismatch at one end, possibly a read error. Here the CDR3 reads CASNQQGITYEQYF. The CDR3 region has the DNA TGTGCCAGCAACCAACAGGGCATTACGTACGAGCAGTACTTC. The chain carries TRBV3-1 (or the pseudogene TRBV3-2) and TRBJ2-7, with D possibly TRBD1 on 6 matching bases. The CDR3 is made up of 14 amino acids. The V gene's germline CDR1 is LGHDT and CDR2 YNNKEL (reference sequence).

The chain couples TRBV3-1 (or the pseudogene TRBV3-2) to TRBJ2-7, with D maybe TRBD1 (5 bases). The V gene lost 4 bases and the J gene lost 7 bases, with 14 bases spanning the gap. The CDR3 runs 13 residues. Germline V CDR1 and CDR2: LGHDT, YNNKEL (reference sequence). The CDR3 DNA reads TGTGCCAGCAGCCGCGGACAACTGGGGGAGCAGTACTTC. This sequence encodes CASSRGQLGEQYF.

The chain uses TRBV28 and TRBJ2-5; TRBD2 agrees at 8 bases. Germline V gene data show CDR1 as MDHEN and CDR2 as SYDVKM. This CDR3 is 15 amino acids long. With V trimmed by 6 bases and J by 7 bases, 13 bases remained unmatched. For the CDR3, the DNA is TGTGCCAGCAGGGGGTTTAGCGGGGCCCCGGGGACCCAGTACTTC. Its protein is CASRGFSGAPGTQYF.

This chain connects TRBV28 to TRBJ2-7; 10 bases agree with TRBD2. Germline V gene data show CDR1 as MDHEN and CDR2 as SYDVKM. The CDR3 has 17 residues. The J segment lost 0 bases and the V segment lost 3 bases, leaving 8 bases of the junction unmatched. CDR3 nucleotide sequence: TGTGCCAGCAGTTTCAACCCCAGCGGGAGGGCCTCCTACGAGCAGTACTTC. This codes for CASSFNPSGRASYEQYF. Supplemented by reference TRBV28 and TRBJ2-7, the full variable domain reads DVKVTQSSRYLVKRTGEKVFLECVQDMDHENMFWYRQDPGLGLRLIYFSYDVKMKEKGDIPEGYSVSREKKERFSLILESASTNQTSMYLCASSFNPSGRASYEQYFGPGTRLTVT.

V and J are TRBV5-1 and TRBJ1-2; tentative D call: TRBD1 (6 bases). Trimming removed 1 base at V and 8 bases at J, with 18 bases between. The CDR3 has 15 amino acids. Germline V CDR1 and CDR2: SGHRS, YFSETQ. This CDR3 reads CASSLKIQGFGGYTF. The CDR3 DNA is TGCGCCAGCAGCTTGAAAATACAGGGTTTTGGCGGCTACACCTTC.

The chain joins TRBV19 to TRBJ2-2, with D possibly TRBD1 on 6 matching bases. Germline loops: CDR1 LNHDA, CDR2 SQIVND (reference sequence). This CDR3 region has 16 residues. The V gene lost 9 bases and the J gene lost 1 base, with 18 bases spanning the gap. CDR3: CASQRSRTVNTGELFF. In DNA, the CDR3 is TGTGCCAGCCAGAGGTCCAGGACAGTGAACACCGGGGAGCTGTTTTTT.

The rearrangement joins TRBV5-8 to TRBJ1-1; tentative D call: TRBD1 (5 bases). V lost 4 bases to trimming and J lost 1 base, with 11 bases between them. Germline assignment: CDR1 SGHTS and CDR2 YDEGEE. This CDR3 region has 14 residues. This CDR3 reads CASSRDGRNTEAFF. The CDR3 nucleotides are TGTGCCAGCAGCCGGGACGGGAGGAACACTGAAGCTTTCTTT.

The V and J genes are TRBV29-1 and TRBJ1-2, with a tentative D call TRBD1 (5 bases). The length of the CDR3 is 11 residues. V dropped 3 bases and J dropped 13 bases, with 15 bases sitting between them. CDR1 is SQVTM and CDR2 is ANQGSEA in the germline V gene. The DNA for the CDR3 is TGCAGCGTTGAGCGCGTCGGGACTCTCACCTTC. Translated: CSVERVGTLTF.

In its sample, this clone was seen once. This chain connects TRBV20-1 to TRBJ2-7, with D uncertain. The CDR3 contains 11 residues. V lost 2 bases and J 1 base, leaving 3 bases between the germline ends. Germline V lookup: CDR1 DFQATT, CDR2 SNEGSKA (reference sequence). The DNA for the CDR3 is TGCAGTGCTAGACGTTCCTACGAGCAGTACTTC. Translated, it gives CSARRSYEQYF.

J is TRBJ1-1 and V is TRBV4-1; D is possibly TRBD1 (5 bases). CDR3 length equals 14 residues. Between the trimmed V and J ends, which lost 3 bases and 1 base, there was a span of 9 bases. Germline V gene data show CDR1 as MGHRA and CDR2 as YSYEKL. CDR3 nucleotide sequence: TGCGCCAGCAGCCACCACGGACAGAACACTGAAGCTTTCTTT. Its protein product is CASSHHGQNTEAFF.

V gene TRBV4-1 combines with J gene TRBJ1-5; D perhaps matches TRBD1 (5 bases). This CDR3 contains 16 residues. Germline CDR1 MGHRA, CDR2 YSYEKL. The ends were cut back, 1 base at V and 5 bases at J, with 15 bases in the middle. The CDR3 spells CASSQVRGRRDQPQHF. The CDR3, as DNA: TGCGCCAGCAGCCAAGTTAGGGGCCGAAGGGATCAGCCCCAGCATTTT.

The chain has TRBV7-7 and TRBJ2-5, with D possibly TRBD2 on 6 matching bases. This CDR3 is built from 15 residues. V was shortened by 1 base and J by 2 bases, with 11 bases between the two germline ends. The germline V gene has CDR1 SSHAT and CDR2 FNYEAQ (reference sequence). Here the CDR3 DNA reads TGTGCCAGCAGCTTAGAGTCGGGGGAGCAAGAGACCCAGTACTTC. The encoded protein is CASSLESGEQETQYF.

J is TRBJ1-4 and V is TRBV30, with TRBD1 matching over 10 bases. There are 16 residues in the CDR3. Trimming cost V 0 bases and J 0 bases; bases outside gene matches: 1. Looked up from germline, CDR1 is GTSNPN and CDR2 is SVGIG (reference sequence). The CDR3 region is CAWSVGTGATNEKLFF. The DNA for the CDR3 is TGTGCCTGGAGTGTCGGGACAGGGGCAACTAATGAAAAACTGTTTTTT.

The V and J genes are TRBV7-8 and TRBJ2-7; D is undetermined. Germline CDR1 SGHVS, CDR2 FQNEAQ. V was shortened by 4 bases and J by 5 bases, with 15 bases between the two germline ends. CDR3 length: 14 amino acids. The CDR3 spells CASSSTGDWNEQYF. The DNA for the CDR3 is TGTGCCAGCAGCTCCACTGGAGATTGGAACGAGCAGTACTTC.